The 23 T cell receptor beta chains below were found in one sample sequenced in a study of blood T cell repertoires in COVID-19. Produced via immunoSEQ multiplex PCR; TCRdb's table is partial and in-frame only. The sample records 300,000 or so clones, roughly 87% being singletons. Sequencing was done on a sample of PBMCs or T cells enriched from blood (not recorded which). Every receptor here comes from a woman aged 30 to 39 who had recovered from COVID-19.

The chain is built from TRBV6-5 and TRBJ1-2, with TRBD1 identical over 7 bases. V trimming: 0 bases; J trimming: 7 bases; junction bases outside the gene matches: 8. CDR1 is MNHEY and CDR2 is SVGAGI in the germline V gene. This CDR3 contains 15 residues. In nucleotides, the CDR3 is TGTGCCAGCAGTTACTCTGGGGGACAGATGTCTGGCTACACCTTC. Its protein is CASSYSGGQMSGYTF.

The chain has TRBV13 and TRBJ1-6; a weak D match, TRBD1 (5 bases). Germline CDR1 PRHDT, CDR2 FYEKMQ (reference sequence). This CDR3 spans 16 amino acids. The V end was cut by 2 bases, the J end by 2 bases, with 10 bases between. The CDR3 loop is CASSLTAGTYNSPLHF. The DNA of the CDR3 is TGTGCCAGCAGCTTAACGGCAGGGACCTATAATTCACCCCTCCACTTT.

The chain uses TRBV28 and TRBJ1-1, with D hard to call. The CDR3 totals 12 residues. The V gene lost 8 bases and the J gene lost 6 bases, with 13 bases spanning the gap. Germline V gene lookup returns CDR1 MDHEN and CDR2 SYDVKM. The CDR3 spells CASDNFRAEAFF. CDR3 nucleotide sequence: TGTGCCAGCGATAATTTCCGGGCTGAAGCTTTCTTT.

The chain has TRBV3-1 (or the pseudogene TRBV3-2) and TRBJ2-1; TRBD1 aligns across 11 bases. The CDR3 runs 13 residues. After removal of 6 bases from V and 7 bases from J, the junction contained 2 bases not matched to a gene. The germline V gene has CDR1 LGHDT and CDR2 YNNKEL (reference sequence). The CDR3 sequence: CASRGTGGNEQFF. Written as DNA, the CDR3 is TGTGCCAGCAGAGGGACAGGGGGAAATGAGCAGTTCTTC.

This clone appeared once. The V gene is TRBV5-8, the J gene TRBJ1-3; D not resolved. Trimming shortened V by 9 bases and J by 0 bases, and 10 bases separated the two germline ends. This CDR3 is built from 13 residues. Germline CDR1 SGHTS, CDR2 YDEGEE. In DNA, the CDR3 is TGTGCCATCCCAGGATACTCTGGAAACACCATATATTTT. This encodes CAIPGYSGNTIYF.

This chain joins TRBV19 and TRBJ1-2, with D uncertain. The CDR3 has 13 amino acids. V was pared by 2 bases and J by 2 bases, with 6 bases between. Germline loops: CDR1 LNHDA, CDR2 SQIVND (reference sequence). The CDR3 bases are TGTGCCAGTAGTATAACCGAGAACTATGGCTACACCTTC. Translation: CASSITENYGYTF.

V and J are TRBV19 and TRBJ2-3, with TRBD2 matching 14 bases. The trim removed 8 bases at V and 6 bases at J, leaving 1 base unmatched. There are 13 residues in the CDR3. Germline loops: CDR1 LNHDA, CDR2 SQIVND (reference sequence). CDR3 sequence: CASGLAGGDTQYF. As DNA, the CDR3 is TGTGCCAGTGGACTAGCGGGGGGTGATACGCAGTATTTT.

This clone was seen a handful of times. The chain recombines TRBV5-1 with TRBJ1-6; 10 bases align to TRBD1. From germline, CDR1 is SGHRS and CDR2 YFSETQ. V was pared by 1 base and J by 6 bases, with 13 bases of the junction left unmatched. This CDR3 spans 19 amino acids. The CDR3 here is CASSLLPLDRGRGNSPLHF. The CDR3 bases are TGCGCCAGCAGCTTGCTACCGCTGGACAGGGGGAGAGGTAATTCACCCCTCCACTTT.

The rearrangement uses TRBV28 and TRBJ1-1; 7 bases are shared with TRBD1. V gave up 6 bases and J gave up 4 bases; unmatched junction bases: 8. This CDR3 is 14 amino acids long. Germline V gene data show CDR1 as MDHEN and CDR2 as SYDVKM. CDR3 protein: CASSPTGWVTEAFF. In DNA form, the CDR3 reads TGTGCCAGCAGCCCGACAGGGTGGGTCACTGAAGCTTTCTTT.

The chain has TRBV6-5 and TRBJ1-2; no firm D call. CDR3 length: 14 residues. V was cut by 8 bases and J by 0 bases, with 13 bases left in between. CDR1 is MNHEY and CDR2 is SVGAGI in the germline V gene. The CDR3 region is CASGRGKANYGYTF. The CDR3 bases are TGTGCCAGCGGTCGCGGGAAGGCTAACTATGGCTACACCTTC.

The rearrangement joins TRBV30 to TRBJ2-3; TRBD2 matches at 11 bases. Germline CDR1 is GTSNPN and CDR2 is SVGIG (reference sequence). The V segment lost 0 bases and the J segment 2 bases; nucleotides outside the gene matches: 7. The CDR3 loop spans 17 amino acids. CDR3 coding DNA: TGTGCCTGGAGTGTCGCCGGGACTAGCGGCTTCACAGATACGCAGTATTTT. This sequence encodes CAWSVAGTSGFTDTQYF.

The V gene is TRBV7-2, the J gene TRBJ2-1; 8 bases are a match to TRBD1. J gave up 15 bases and V 3 bases, and 7 bases lay outside the gene matches. Looked up from germline, CDR1 is SGHTA and CDR2 is FQGNSA. The CDR3 is 12 residues long. Here the CDR3 reads CASSLGQVQGFF. CDR3 DNA: TGTGCCAGCAGCTTGGGACAGGTTCAGGGGTTCTTC.

The rearrangement joins TRBV19 to TRBJ2-7; 9 nucleotides agree with TRBD1. The CDR3 runs 13 residues. Germline V lookup: CDR1 LNHDA, CDR2 SQIVND (reference sequence). The J segment lost 5 bases and the V segment lost 10 bases, leaving 9 bases of the junction unmatched. The CDR3 coding sequence is TGTGCCACCCAAAGGGACAGGGCGGACGAGCAGTACTTC. As protein: CATQRDRADEQYF.

This chain uses TRBV7-8 with TRBJ1-2, with TRBD1 identical over 12 bases. J was trimmed by 4 bases and V by 5 bases; bases with no gene match: 11. In germline, CDR1 is SGHVS, CDR2 FQNEAQ. The CDR3 is 17 residues long. The CDR3 nucleotides are TGTGCCAGCAGCCAGGTCGGGGACAGGGGGCCCGTCTATGGCTACACCTTC. This encodes CASSQVGDRGPVYGYTF.

The genes are TRBV11-2 and TRBJ2-5; possible D gene TRBD2, 6 bases. V lost 3 bases, J lost 6 bases, and 20 bases lay in between. Germline loops: CDR1 SGHAT, CDR2 FQNNGV. The CDR3 has 16 residues. This CDR3 reads CASSLGGDLVVKTQYF. The CDR3 DNA reads as TGTGCCAGCAGCTTGGGCGGGGATCTGGTTGTGAAGACCCAGTACTTC. Using reference TRBV11-2 and TRBJ2-5 for the parts outside the CDR3, the full variable domain is EAGVAQSPRYKIIEKRQSVAFWCNPISGHATLYWYQQILGQGPKLLIQFQNNGVVDDSQLPKDRFSAERLKGVDSTLKIQPAKLEDSAVYLCASSLGGDLVVKTQYFGPGTRLLVL.

The rearrangement joins TRBV10-3 to TRBJ1-3; D is unclear. Per the germline V gene, CDR1 is ENHRY and CDR2 is SYGVKD. There are 18 residues in the CDR3. Deletions cut 2 bases from V and 0 bases from J, with 17 bases between. The CDR3 DNA reads TGTGCCATCAGTGAGGGACTCAACGGCGTCCTCTCTGGAAACACCATATATTTT. This sequence encodes CAISEGLNGVLSGNTIYF.

The chain combines TRBV6-2 or TRBV6-3 with TRBJ1-5, with 7 bases identical to TRBD1. CDR3 length: 18 residues. The V segment lost 4 bases and the J segment 1 base; nucleotides outside the gene matches: 13. Germline V gene sequence: CDR1 MNHEY, CDR2 SVGEGT. CDR3 coding DNA: TGTGCCAGCAGTTCCCACAGAGGGCCAGGGGGAAGCAATCAGCCCCAGCATTTT. Protein: CASSSHRGPGGSNQPQHF.

V gene TRBV27 combines with J gene TRBJ2-1, with 9 bases aligning to TRBD1. The germline CDR1 and CDR2 sequences are MNHEY and SMNVEV (reference sequence). The junction had 6 bases not matched to a gene; V was cut back by 7 bases and J by 5 bases. CDR3 length equals 14 residues. CDR3: CASTKQGADNEQFF. In nucleotides, the CDR3 is TGTGCCAGCACCAAACAGGGGGCCGACAATGAGCAGTTCTTC.

The rearrangement uses TRBV24-1 and TRBJ1-5; 7 bases agree with TRBD1. The V segment lost 5 bases and the J segment 0 bases; nucleotides outside the gene matches: 0. This CDR3 spans 14 amino acids. CDR1 and CDR2 from the germline V gene are KGHDR and SFDVKD. The DNA for the CDR3 is TGTGCCACCAGTGCAGGGGGTAGCAATCAGCCCCAGCATTTT. It translates to CATSAGGSNQPQHF.

J is TRBJ2-7 and V is TRBV5-1, with D unclear. CDR1 and CDR2 from the germline V gene are SGHRS and YFSETQ. Trimming removed 3 bases at V and 2 bases at J, with 18 bases between. This CDR3 is built from 16 residues. CDR3 nucleotides: TGCGCCAGCAGCTCCGGTTTCCTGGTTAAGCCCTACGAGCAGTACTTC. This translates into CASSSGFLVKPYEQYF.

This clone was counted ten times or more. Sequence at one end of the junction differs from germline and may be a read error. CDR3 in amino acids: CASMEGSLVNEQYF. CDR3 nucleotide sequence: TGCGCAAGCATGGAGGGTTCATTAGTAAACGAGCAGTACTTC. The chain combines TRBV5-1 with TRBJ2-7; D perhaps matches TRBD2 (6 bases). Germline V gives CDR1 SGHRS, CDR2 YFSETQ. This CDR3 has 14 residues.

A single count supports this clone. The chain's CDR3 is CASSLQQTNEKLFF. CDR3 coding DNA: TGCGCCAGCAGCTTGCAACAGACTAATGAAAAACTGTTTTTT. This chain uses TRBV5-1 with TRBJ1-4; no definite D call. The germline V gene has CDR1 SGHRS and CDR2 YFSETQ. V lost 1 base and J lost 2, with 6 bases in between. This CDR3 is 14 amino acids long.

J is TRBJ1-2 and V is TRBV24-1; D might be TRBD1 (6 bases). Trimming removed 3 bases at V and 7 bases at J, with 8 bases between. The CDR3 sequence is 12 residues long. Per germline, CDR1 KGHDR and CDR2 SFDVKD. The CDR3 DNA reads TGTGCCACCAGTGATACAGGGTTTGGCTACACCTTC. This encodes CATSDTGFGYTF.